A single sample is the source of the 32 T cell receptor beta chains below, sequenced in a study of blood T cell repertoires in COVID-19. Libraries were prepared by immunoSEQ multiplex PCR; TCRdb keeps only in-frame clonotypes and omits some of them. The table has about 82,000 clones, 80% seen once. Source material: peripheral blood. All receptors come from a woman in her forties with active or convalescent COVID-19.

This chain uses TRBV6-6 with TRBJ1-2, with D uncertain. The V and J ends lost 2 bases and 6 bases respectively, with 7 bases between them. The CDR3 length is 12 residues. The germline gives CDR1 MNHNY, CDR2 SVGAGI (reference sequence). Here the CDR3 reads CASSYREDGYTF. For the CDR3, the DNA is TGTGCCAGCAGTTACCGAGAAGATGGCTACACCTTC.

CDR3 bases: TGTGCCAGTAGTATAGCTAGCGGGAACTCCTACGAGCAGTACTTC. This gives the protein CASSIASGNSYEQYF. The chain employs TRBV19 and TRBJ2-7; 9 bases align to TRBD2. Germline lookup yields CDR1 LNHDA and CDR2 SQIVND (reference sequence). J lost 0 bases, V lost 1 base, and 1 base had no gene match. The CDR3 runs to 15 residues.

A single count supports this clone. This chain connects TRBV4-3 to TRBJ1-2; 8 nucleotides align to TRBD1. J lost 11 bases, V lost 0 bases, and 11 bases had no gene match. The germline CDR1 and CDR2 sequences are LGHNA and YSLEER. The CDR3 contains 15 residues. As DNA, the CDR3 is TGCGCCAGCAGCCAAGAATCAGGGGACAGGTCGAGATACACCTTC. This codes for CASSQESGDRSRYTF.

The rearrangement links TRBV30 to TRBJ2-3; TRBD2 is a possible D gene (6 bases). Trimming shortened V by 7 bases and J by 6 bases, and 11 bases separated the two germline ends. Germline assignment: CDR1 GTSNPN and CDR2 SVGIG (reference sequence). This CDR3 contains 11 residues. CDR3 sequence (DNA): TGTGCCTTCTACCGGGGGGATACGCAGTATTTT. This sequence encodes CAFYRGDTQYF.

This chain joins TRBV13 and TRBJ2-3; 8 bases agree with TRBD1. The length of the CDR3 is 20 residues. The germline V gene has CDR1 PRHDT and CDR2 FYEKMQ (reference sequence). The V and J ends lost 5 bases and 4 bases, in that order; junction bases with no gene match: 23. CDR3 region: CASSPWGTGVRGGRADTQYF. The DNA of the CDR3 is TGTGCCAGCAGCCCCTGGGGGACAGGCGTGAGGGGCGGTCGGGCAGATACGCAGTATTTT.

This clone was seen a few times. The chain joins TRBV13 to TRBJ2-2; 7 bases are a match to TRBD2. Looked up from germline, CDR1 is PRHDT and CDR2 is FYEKMQ (reference sequence). V shed 3 bases and J 0 bases; nucleotides not matched to a gene: 7. The CDR3 runs to 17 residues. Here the CDR3 DNA reads TGTGCCAGCAGCTTCCATCTTGCGGGGGCGAACACCGGGGAGCTGTTTTTT. This translates into CASSFHLAGANTGELFF.

This clone is medium-sized. This rearrangement joins TRBV5-7 to TRBJ1-5; 12 nucleotides line up with TRBD1. TRBV5-7 is an open reading frame whose function is uncertain. This CDR3 region has 18 residues. V was pared by 4 bases and J by 2 bases, with 10 bases of the junction left unmatched. CDR3 DNA sequence: TGTGCCAGCAGCGCCATCCCGGGACAGGGGGCCGGCAATCAGCCCCAGCATTTT. As protein: CASSAIPGQGAGNQPQHF.

The rearrangement links TRBV6-5 to TRBJ2-7; 10 bases are shared with TRBD1. The germline V gene encodes CDR1 MNHEY and CDR2 SVGAGI. There are 13 residues in the CDR3. With 6 bases clipped from V and 2 bases from J, the junction kept 1 base outside the gene matches. CDR3 nucleotide sequence: TGTGCCAGCAGGGGGACAGGGGCCTACGAGCAGTACTTC. As protein: CASRGTGAYEQYF.

The genes are TRBV7-3 and TRBJ2-5; TRBD1 matches at 10 bases. V shed 5 bases and J 4 bases; nucleotides not matched to a gene: 7. This CDR3 has 15 residues. Germline V gene lookup returns CDR1 SGHTA and CDR2 FQGTGA. DNA of the CDR3: TGTGCCAGCAGCCGGGACAGGGGTGGCACAGAGACCCAGTACTTC. This gives the protein CASSRDRGGTETQYF. Supplemented by reference TRBV7-3 and TRBJ2-5, the full variable domain reads GAGVSQTPSNKVTEKGKYVELRCDPISGHTALYWYRQSLGQGPEFLIYFQGTGAADDSGLPNDRFFAVRPEGSVSTLKIQRTERGDSAVYLCASSRDRGGTETQYFGPGTRLLVL.

This clone appeared a few times. The chain has TRBV29-1 and TRBJ2-3; 7 positions match TRBD1. CDR1 and CDR2 from the germline V gene are SQVTM and ANQGSEA. Trimming removed 6 bases from V and 1 base from J; junction bases left unmatched: 7. This CDR3 is built from 14 residues. CDR3 region: CSVSGQKGTDTQYF. The CDR3 DNA follows: TGCAGCGTATCGGGACAGAAGGGCACAGATACGCAGTATTTT.

The chain joins TRBV5-1 to TRBJ2-5; weak D call: TRBD2 (6 bases). The CDR3 is 16 residues long. Trimming removed 1 base from V and 2 bases from J, with 15 bases in between. Germline V gene lookup returns CDR1 SGHRS and CDR2 YFSETQ. The CDR3 here is CASSLTFGAGQETQYF. In nucleotides, the CDR3 is TGCGCCAGCAGCTTGACGTTCGGGGCGGGACAAGAGACCCAGTACTTC.

V and J are TRBV5-8 and TRBJ2-6; D possibly corresponds to TRBD1 (6 bases). V was clipped by 4 bases and J by 1 base, with 18 bases between them. Germline V gene sequence: CDR1 SGHTS, CDR2 YDEGEE. The CDR3 spans 18 residues. The CDR3 loop is CASSPEQGWWSGANVLTF. In DNA form, the CDR3 reads TGTGCCAGCAGCCCCGAGCAGGGGTGGTGGTCTGGGGCCAACGTCCTGACTTTC. Combining the CDR3 with reference TRBV5-8 and TRBJ2-6 gives the whole variable domain EAGVTQSPTHLIKTRGQQATLRCSPISGHTSVYWYQQALGLGLQFLLWYDEGEERNRGNFPPRFSGRQFPNYSSELNVNALELEDSALYLCASSPEQGWWSGANVLTFGAGSRLTVL.

The chain is built from TRBV2 and TRBJ2-3, with 15 positions matching TRBD2. With 6 bases clipped from V and 4 bases from J, the junction kept 2 bases outside the gene matches. The CDR3 is 15 residues long. CDR1 is SNHLY, CDR2 FYNNEI, per germline. CDR3 region: CASRGTSGRSDTQYF. CDR3 DNA: TGTGCCAGCAGGGGGACTAGCGGGAGGTCAGATACGCAGTATTTT.

The rearrangement uses TRBV27 and TRBJ2-1; TRBD2 matches at 7 bases. The CDR3 contains 16 residues. Germline values: CDR1 MNHEY, CDR2 SMNVEV (reference sequence). Trimming removed 8 bases from V and 5 bases from J; junction bases left unmatched: 15. CDR3 bases: TGTGCCAGCCCCGAGCGGGGCTCGGCTCACGACAATGAGCAGTTCTTC. Translated, it gives CASPERGSAHDNEQFF.

The V call is TRBV6-5, the J call TRBJ1-5; tentative D call: TRBD1 (5 bases). CDR3 size: 14 residues. The ends were cut back, 6 bases at V and 5 bases at J, with 14 bases in the middle. In germline, CDR1 is MNHEY, CDR2 SVGAGI. The CDR3 reads CASRKRQFHQPQHF. The CDR3 coding sequence is TGTGCCAGCAGGAAGAGACAGTTTCATCAGCCCCAGCATTTT.

The chain couples TRBV28 to TRBJ1-6; D perhaps matches TRBD1 (5 bases). This CDR3 is 15 amino acids long. Germline CDR1 reads MDHEN; CDR2 reads SYDVKM. The V end was cut by 4 bases, the J end by 7 bases, with 14 bases between. The CDR3 region has the DNA TGTGCCAGCAGTTCCCCCCGTCCAGGGAATTCACCCCTCCACTTT. Residues: CASSSPRPGNSPLHF.

The chain links TRBV12-5 to TRBJ1-2; the D gene is possibly TRBD1 (6 bases). Germline V gene data show CDR1 as LGHNT and CDR2 as FRNRAP. Trimming cost V 0 bases and J 4 bases, with 21 bases left between them. This CDR3 has 18 residues. The CDR3, as DNA: TGTGCTAGTGGTTTGGTATTGGCACGGAGGACAGCAACCTATGGCTACACCTTC. It translates to CASGLVLARRTATYGYTF.

The rearrangement joins TRBV19 to TRBJ1-6; no clear D. The CDR3 spans 13 residues. Trimming cost V 5 bases and J 14 bases, with 16 bases left between them. Germline V gene data show CDR1 as LNHDA and CDR2 as SQIVND (reference sequence). CDR3 amino acids: CASSAPGKLALHF. The CDR3 DNA follows: TGTGCCAGTAGTGCACCAGGAAAATTGGCCCTCCACTTT.

CDR3 DNA: TGTGCCAGCAGCCGCAGGGATTCACCCCTCCACTTT. Residues: CASSRRDSPLHF. This chain uses TRBV28 with TRBJ1-6; D perhaps matches TRBD1 (5 bases). The CDR3 is 12 amino acids. V was trimmed by 6 bases and J by 8 bases, leaving 8 bases between them. Germline V gene data show CDR1 as MDHEN and CDR2 as SYDVKM.

The V call is TRBV28, the J call TRBJ2-3; TRBD1 agrees at 9 bases. From germline, CDR1 is MDHEN and CDR2 SYDVKM. This CDR3 contains 15 residues. Trimming at V came to 8 bases and at J to 5 bases, leaving 11 bases not matched to a gene. In DNA form, the CDR3 reads TGTGCCAGCGGAACCGGGACAGGGCTTGGAGATACGCAGTATTTT. Protein product: CASGTGTGLGDTQYF.

The chain employs TRBV2 and TRBJ2-3, with D possibly TRBD2 on 5 matching bases. The V end lost 7 bases, the J end lost 5 bases, and 13 bases lay between the germline ends. This CDR3 contains 13 residues. CDR1 and CDR2 (germline): SNHLY, FYNNEI. Here the CDR3 reads CASTTAEGDTQYF. CDR3 coding DNA: TGTGCCAGCACTACAGCAGAGGGAGATACGCAGTATTTT. The whole variable domain, filled in from reference TRBV2 and TRBJ2-3, reads EPEVTQTPSHQVTQMGQEVILRCVPISNHLYFYWYRQILGQKVEFLVSFYNNEISEKSEIFDDQFSVERPDGSNFTLKIRSTKLEDSAMYFCASTTAEGDTQYFGPGTRLTVL.

J is TRBJ1-2 and V is TRBV28, with no clear D. The CDR3 loop spans 14 amino acids. Germline CDR1 and CDR2: MDHEN and SYDVKM. V lost 3 bases and J 6 bases, leaving 14 bases between the germline ends. The CDR3 is CASSFLDTANGYTF. The CDR3 nucleotides read TGTGCCAGCAGTTTCCTTGACACCGCGAATGGCTACACCTTC.

V is TRBV10-3 and J is TRBJ2-3; 10 nucleotides align to TRBD2. Germline trimming cut 5 bases from V and 3 bases from J; bases unmatched to any gene: 5. CDR3 length: 15 amino acids. CDR1 and CDR2 (germline): ENHRY, SYGVKD. CDR3 DNA sequence: TGTGCCATCAGTCCAGAGCGGGGGGGGACAGATACGCAGTATTTT. It encodes CAISPERGGTDTQYF.

The rearrangement links TRBV12-3 or TRBV12-4 to TRBJ2-7; TRBD1 is a possible D gene (5 bases). The CDR3 sequence is 13 residues long. Trimming took 6 bases from V and 0 from J, leaving 9 bases between them. The CDR3 sequence is CASSRERSYEQYF. The CDR3 DNA reads as TGTGCCAGCAGCAGGGAACGCTCCTACGAGCAGTACTTC.

Only a few counts were recorded for this clone. The chain combines TRBV27 with TRBJ2-1, with a tentative D call TRBD1 (5 bases). Per germline, CDR1 MNHEY and CDR2 SMNVEV (reference sequence). The CDR3 totals 14 residues. V lost 6 bases and J lost 6, with 15 bases in between. The CDR3 sequence is CASRADMVFNEQFF. The CDR3 DNA reads as TGTGCCAGCAGGGCGGACATGGTTTTCAATGAGCAGTTCTTC.

This clone was recorded once. The genes are TRBV10-3 and TRBJ1-2; 7 nucleotides match TRBD1. This CDR3 has 12 amino acids. J gave up 4 bases and V 10 bases, and 6 bases lay outside the gene matches. Per the germline V gene, CDR1 is ENHRY and CDR2 is SYGVKD. The CDR3 reads CATQGQLYGYTF. In DNA form, the CDR3 reads TGTGCCACCCAGGGACAGCTCTATGGCTACACCTTC.

The chain is built from TRBV10-3 and TRBJ2-3, with D possibly being TRBD2 (6 bases). The CDR3 runs 12 residues. Germline V gene sequence: CDR1 ENHRY, CDR2 SYGVKD. With 4 bases removed from V and 5 bases from J, the gap between germline ends came to 7 bases. In DNA form, the CDR3 reads TGTGCCATCAGTGCGGGAGTAGATACGCAGTATTTT. This translates into CAISAGVDTQYF.

There are many counts of this clone. The rearrangement uses TRBV19 and TRBJ2-1; 11 bases map to TRBD2. This CDR3 region has 19 residues. Germline V CDR1 and CDR2: LNHDA, SQIVND (reference sequence). After removal of 5 bases from V and 0 bases from J, the junction contained 12 bases not matched to a gene. This CDR3 is CASSFPGLADSYSYNEQFF. CDR3 bases: TGTGCCAGTAGTTTTCCGGGACTAGCGGATTCGTACTCCTACAATGAGCAGTTCTTC.

V and J are TRBV11-1 and TRBJ2-7, with D possibly matching TRBD2 (5 bases). This CDR3 has 12 amino acids. V lost 5 bases and J lost 7, with 12 bases in between. The V gene's germline CDR1 is SGHAT and CDR2 FQDESV (reference sequence). The CDR3 coding sequence is TGTGCCAGCAGCGCTCTCGGGGAAGAGCAGTACTTC. Translating it yields CASSALGEEQYF.

This chain joins TRBV9 and TRBJ2-1; D might be TRBD1 (5 bases). The V end was cut by 3 bases, the J end by 9 bases, with 13 bases between. Per germline, CDR1 SGDLS and CDR2 YYNGEE. The CDR3 contains 13 residues. DNA of the CDR3: TGTGCCAGCAGCGGGGGCTACGGGTCTGAGCAGTTCTTC. As protein: CASSGGYGSEQFF.

This chain connects TRBV4-3 to TRBJ2-3, with TRBD1 matching over 8 bases. The germline V gene encodes CDR1 LGHNA and CDR2 YSLEER. V was clipped by 3 bases and J by 3 bases; unmatched bases: 5. CDR3 length: 15 amino acids. CDR3 nucleotide sequence: TGCGCCAGCAGCCAGTGGACAGGGCGGACAGATACGCAGTATTTT. Residues: CASSQWTGRTDTQYF.

The chain's CDR3 is CASSIVMGGEAFF. Written as DNA, the CDR3 is TGTGCCAGTAGTATAGTGATGGGGGGGGAAGCTTTCTTT. The chain couples TRBV19 to TRBJ1-1, with D maybe TRBD1 (5 bases). Germline V gene sequence: CDR1 LNHDA, CDR2 SQIVND (reference sequence). V gave up 1 base and J gave up 8 bases, with 11 bases separating them. This CDR3 has 13 residues.